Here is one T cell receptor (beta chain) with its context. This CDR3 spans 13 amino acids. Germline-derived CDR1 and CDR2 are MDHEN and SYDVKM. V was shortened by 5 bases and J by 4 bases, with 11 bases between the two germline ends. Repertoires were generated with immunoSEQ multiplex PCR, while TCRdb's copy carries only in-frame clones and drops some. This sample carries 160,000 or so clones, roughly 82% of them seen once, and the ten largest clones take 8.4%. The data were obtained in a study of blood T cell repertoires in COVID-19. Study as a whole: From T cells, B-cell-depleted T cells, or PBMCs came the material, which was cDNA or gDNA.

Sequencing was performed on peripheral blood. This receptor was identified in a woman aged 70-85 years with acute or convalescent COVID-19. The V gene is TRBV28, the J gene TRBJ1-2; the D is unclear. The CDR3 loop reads CASSQTTGYGYTF. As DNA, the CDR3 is TGTGCCAGCAGTCAGACAACTGGCTATGGCTACACCTTC.